This T cell receptor beta chain was captured by sequencing in a study of T cells in tuberculosis. Background on the study: In South Africa, adults with active tuberculosis were compared with IGRA-negative and latently infected IGRA-positive adolescents.

Adolescents were screened for latent TB by skin test and IGRA. TCRdb's copy holds only in-frame clones and misses some; the assay was immunoSEQ multiplex PCR. The sample records about 45,000 clones, about 95% being singletons. V was pared by 7 bases and J by 2 bases, with 16 bases of the junction left unmatched. Germline V gene sequence: CDR1 LNHDA, CDR2 SQIVND (reference sequence). This CDR3 spans 18 amino acids. V usage is TRBV19 and J usage is TRBJ2-3, with TRBD2 identical over 9 bases. Sequencing was carried out using PBMCs. This TCR came from a donor aged 10 to 29 with latent tuberculosis or without tuberculosis infection. Some clones in this sample may be carry-over from other donors' samples. The CDR3 DNA reads TGTGCCAGTAATATTGGGTTGACTAGCGGAGGCGTCACAGATACGCAGTATTTT. Its protein product is CASNIGLTSGGVTDTQYF.